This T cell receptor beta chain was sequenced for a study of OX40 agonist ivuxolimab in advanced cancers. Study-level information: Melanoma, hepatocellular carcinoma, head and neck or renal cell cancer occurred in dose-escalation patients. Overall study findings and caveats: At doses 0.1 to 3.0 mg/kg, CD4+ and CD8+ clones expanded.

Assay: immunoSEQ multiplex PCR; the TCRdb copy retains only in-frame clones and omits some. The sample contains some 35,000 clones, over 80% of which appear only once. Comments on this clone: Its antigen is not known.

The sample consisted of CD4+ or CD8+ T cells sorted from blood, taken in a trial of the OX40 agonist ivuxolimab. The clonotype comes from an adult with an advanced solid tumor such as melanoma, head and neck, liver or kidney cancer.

The CDR3 region is CSVEDRSESYEQYF. The CDR3 region has the DNA TGCAGCGTTGAAGATCGGTCGGAGTCCTACGAGCAGTACTTC. The rearrangement joins TRBV29-1 to TRBJ2-7; D remains unclear. Germline V lookup: CDR1 SQVTM, CDR2 ANQGSEA. The CDR3 is 14 residues long. V lost 0 bases to trimming and J lost 1 base, with 10 bases between them.